Below, 8 T cell receptor beta chains from the same sample are listed, as sequenced in a study of cytomegalovirus exposure and HLA in healthy donors. The PCR contained 60 Vbeta and 13 Jbeta primers. The protocol was immunoSEQ multiplex PCR, while the TCRdb copy is restricted to in-frame clones and leaves out a portion. The sample carries more than 200,000 clones, approximately 70% recorded once. The sequencing input was PBMCs. All receptors derive from a man aged 40-50 years in good health and CMV-seropositive.

The chain uses TRBV19 and TRBJ2-5; maybe TRBD1 (7 bases). V shed 3 bases and J shed 5 bases, with 19 bases lying between them. CDR1 and CDR2 from the germline V gene are LNHDA and SQIVND (reference sequence). The CDR3 has 16 amino acids. CDR3 residues: CASSILAGGGSETQYF. The CDR3, as DNA: TGTGCCAGTAGTATCCTGGCAGGGGGAGGTAGTGAGACCCAGTACTTC.

The rearrangement joins TRBV19 to TRBJ1-1; 7 bases line up with TRBD1. Germline lookup yields CDR1 LNHDA and CDR2 SQIVND (reference sequence). This CDR3 spans 14 amino acids. Germline trimming cut 2 bases from V and 6 bases from J; bases unmatched to any gene: 6. CDR3 region: CASSITRGQAEAFF. CDR3 in DNA: TGTGCCAGTAGTATAACAAGAGGACAGGCTGAAGCTTTCTTT. Full variable domain (remainder filled in from reference TRBV19 and TRBJ1-1): DGGITQSPKYLFRKEGQNVTLSCEQNLNHDAMYWYRQDPGQGLRLIYYSQIVNDFQKGDIAEGYSVSREKKESFPLTVTSAQKNPTAFYLCASSITRGQAEAFFGQGTRLTVV.

This clone was counted between two and nine times. This chain joins TRBV21-1 and TRBJ2-2; whether TRBD2, the table's D call, matches the DNA was not checked. TRBV21-1 is given as a pseudogene. The CDR3 is made up of 16 amino acids. The CDR3 DNA is TGTGCCAGCAACGCGCGGGGGCCGAGTGGCACCGGGGAGCTGTTTTTT. Translation: CASNARGPSGTGELFF.

This clone was seen only a few times. This chain connects TRBV5-4 to TRBJ2-7, with 7 bases that match TRBD1. Germline loops: CDR1 SGHNT, CDR2 YYREEE (reference sequence). This CDR3 is 14 amino acids long. Germline trimming cut 4 bases from V and 5 bases from J; bases unmatched to any gene: 9. The CDR3 sequence is CASSPPDRANEQYF. DNA of the CDR3: TGTGCCAGCAGCCCGCCCGACAGGGCTAACGAGCAGTACTTC.

The J gene is TRBJ2-7, the V gene TRBV6-5, with 8 bases lining up with TRBD1. Germline V gene data show CDR1 as MNHEY and CDR2 as SVGAGI. Trimming cost V 2 bases and J 3 bases; bases outside gene matches: 3. The CDR3 sequence is 14 residues long. DNA for the CDR3: TGTGCCAGCAGTTACGAGGACAGGGACTACGAGCAGTACTTC. Residues: CASSYEDRDYEQYF.

J is TRBJ2-1 and V is TRBV7-3; 11 nucleotides agree with TRBD2. Trimming took 2 bases from V and 0 from J; bases not matched to a gene: 6. CDR3 size: 18 residues. Germline CDR1 and CDR2: SGHTA and FQGTGA. CDR3 coding DNA: TGTGCCAGCAGCTTATTCCCTAGCGGGGGGTTCTCCTACAATGAGCAGTTCTTC. Its translation is CASSLFPSGGFSYNEQFF.

This clone has a handful of counts. The genes are TRBV5-1 and TRBJ2-6; no clear D gene. Trimming cost V 0 bases and J 0 bases, with 4 bases left between them. The CDR3 consists of 15 residues. The germline V gene encodes CDR1 SGHRS and CDR2 YFSETQ. CDR3 sequence reads: CASSLDLSGANVLTF. The CDR3 DNA reads as TGCGCCAGCAGCTTGGATCTCTCTGGGGCCAACGTCCTGACTTTC.

Only a few counts were recorded for this clone. This rearrangement joins TRBV9 to TRBJ2-1; D is ambiguous. Germline V CDR1 and CDR2: SGDLS, YYNGEE. The ends were cut back, 1 base at V and 8 bases at J, with 7 bases in the middle. There are 12 residues in the CDR3. The CDR3 DNA sequence: TGTGCCAGCAGCGTATCACTGGATGAGCAGTTCTTC. Protein product: CASSVSLDEQFF.